Described below is a single T cell receptor (beta chain) sequence and its context. Original analysis: How many nucleated cells were present was estimated from reference gene primer amplification. The assay was immunoSEQ multiplex PCR, and TCRdb's table has in-frame clones only and misses some. The D gene and trimming were derived from the DNA, and the V and J assignments and clone size from that table. This sample has 90,000 to 100,000 clones; around 85% occur once, and the top ten carry about 4%. Deletions cut 6 bases from V and 4 bases from J, with 12 bases between. The V gene's germline CDR1 is SQVTM and CDR2 ANQGSEA. The CDR3 runs 12 residues. This specimen belongs to a study of blood T cell repertoires in COVID-19. Background on the study: Italy, Spain and the United States were the sources of the convalescent and acute COVID-19 samples. The analysed material was cDNA or gDNA that came from T cells, B-cell-depleted T cells, or PBMCs.

Source material: peripheral blood. This sequence joins TRBV29-1 and TRBJ1-2; no definite D call. The source is a man aged 55 to 69 with acute or convalescent COVID-19. The CDR3 DNA reads TGCAGCGTCTTCGACCAGGTCTATGGCTACACCTTC. Amino acids: CSVFDQVYGYTF.